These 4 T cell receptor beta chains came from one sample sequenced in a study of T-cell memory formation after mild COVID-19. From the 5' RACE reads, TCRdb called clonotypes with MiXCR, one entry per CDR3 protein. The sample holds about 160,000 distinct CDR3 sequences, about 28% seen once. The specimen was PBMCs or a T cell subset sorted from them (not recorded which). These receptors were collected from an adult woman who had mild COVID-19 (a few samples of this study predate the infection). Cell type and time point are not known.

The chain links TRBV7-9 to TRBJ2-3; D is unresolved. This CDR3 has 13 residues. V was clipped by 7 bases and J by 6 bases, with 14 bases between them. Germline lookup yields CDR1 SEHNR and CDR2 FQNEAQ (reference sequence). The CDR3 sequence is CASMASWSDTQYF. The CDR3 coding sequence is TGTGCCAGCATGGCAAGCTGGTCCGATACGCAGTATTTT.

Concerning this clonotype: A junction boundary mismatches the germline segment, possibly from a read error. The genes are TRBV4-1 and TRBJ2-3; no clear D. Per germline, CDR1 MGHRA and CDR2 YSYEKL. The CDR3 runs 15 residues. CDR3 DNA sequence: TGCGACAGCAGCCAAGCCGCCTATTCCACAGATACGCAGTATTTT. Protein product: CDSSQAAYSTDTQYF.

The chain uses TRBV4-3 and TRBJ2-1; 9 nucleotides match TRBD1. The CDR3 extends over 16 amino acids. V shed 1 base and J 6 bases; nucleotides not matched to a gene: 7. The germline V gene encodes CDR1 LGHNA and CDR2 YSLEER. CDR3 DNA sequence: TGCGCCAGCAGCCAAGTAACCGGGACAGGGTCCAATGAGCAGTTCTTC. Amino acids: CASSQVTGTGSNEQFF.

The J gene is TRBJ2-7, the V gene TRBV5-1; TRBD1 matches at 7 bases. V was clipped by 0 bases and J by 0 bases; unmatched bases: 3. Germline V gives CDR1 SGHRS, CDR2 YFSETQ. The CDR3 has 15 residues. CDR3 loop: CASSLDGTDSYEQYF. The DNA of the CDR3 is TGCGCCAGCAGCTTGGACGGGACAGACTCCTACGAGCAGTACTTC.